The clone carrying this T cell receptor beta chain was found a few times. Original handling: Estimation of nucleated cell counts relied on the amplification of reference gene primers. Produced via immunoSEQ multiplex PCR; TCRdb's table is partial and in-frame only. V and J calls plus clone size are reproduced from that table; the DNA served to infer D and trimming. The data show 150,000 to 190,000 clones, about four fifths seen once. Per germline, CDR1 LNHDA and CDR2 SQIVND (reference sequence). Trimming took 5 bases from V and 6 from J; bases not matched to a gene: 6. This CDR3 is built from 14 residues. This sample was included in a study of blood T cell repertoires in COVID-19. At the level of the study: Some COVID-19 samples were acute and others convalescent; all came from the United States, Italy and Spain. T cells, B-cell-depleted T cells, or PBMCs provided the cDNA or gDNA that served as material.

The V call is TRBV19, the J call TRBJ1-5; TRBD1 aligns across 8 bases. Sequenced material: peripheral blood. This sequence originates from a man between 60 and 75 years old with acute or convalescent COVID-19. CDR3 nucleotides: TGTGCCAGTAGTTTCACAGGGGGGGGTCAGCCCCAGCATTTT. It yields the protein CASSFTGGGQPQHF.